Sequencing of this TCR beta chain was carried out in a study of T cell responses to AZD1222 COVID-19 vaccine. TCRdb's copy holds only in-frame clones and misses some; the assay was immunoSEQ multiplex PCR. The sample contains approximately 100,000 clones, roughly 89% of which appear only once. Study-wide results and caveats: Spike-wide vaccine-associated CD4 TCRs dominated at 160-218 and 743-854.

With respect to this clone: What it binds is not known.

CDR1 is MNHEY and CDR2 is SMNVEV in the germline V gene (reference sequence). The CDR3 totals 15 residues. V was pared by 5 bases and J by 6 bases, with 20 bases between. This TCR was sampled from an adult in good health. Specimen: peripheral blood, collected on day 0 of AZD1222 vaccination. V usage is TRBV27 and J usage is TRBJ2-7, with D possibly matching TRBD2 (6 bases). CDR3 loop: CASSPMAGTPAEQYF. CDR3 in DNA: TGTGCCAGCAGTCCCATGGCGGGGACCCCAGCCGAGCAGTACTTC.